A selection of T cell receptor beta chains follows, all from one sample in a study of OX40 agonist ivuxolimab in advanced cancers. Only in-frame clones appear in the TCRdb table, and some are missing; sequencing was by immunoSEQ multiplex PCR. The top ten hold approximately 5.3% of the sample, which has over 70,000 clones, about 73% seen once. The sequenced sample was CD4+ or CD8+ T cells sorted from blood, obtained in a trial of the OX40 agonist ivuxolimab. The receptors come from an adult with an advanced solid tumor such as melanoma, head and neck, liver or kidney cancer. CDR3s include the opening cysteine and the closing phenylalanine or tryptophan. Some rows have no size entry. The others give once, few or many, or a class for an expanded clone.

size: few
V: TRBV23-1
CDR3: CASSQARQAGTGELFF

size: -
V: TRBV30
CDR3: CAWKAMNTEAFF

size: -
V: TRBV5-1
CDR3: CASSDLQDNEQFF

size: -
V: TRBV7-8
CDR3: CASSLNRSPQPQHF

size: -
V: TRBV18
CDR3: CASSFPGAQETQYF

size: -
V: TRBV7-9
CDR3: CASSSLGASTDTQYF

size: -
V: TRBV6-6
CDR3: CASGGGRGDQPQHF

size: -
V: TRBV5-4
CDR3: CASSPTGSRNTEAFF

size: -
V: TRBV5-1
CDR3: CASSSNFEAFF

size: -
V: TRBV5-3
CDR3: CASSSTGSGANVLTF

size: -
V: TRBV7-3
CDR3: CASSPGGGPQETQYF

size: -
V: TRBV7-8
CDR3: CASSSEGRVTTEAFF

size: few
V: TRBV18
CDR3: CASSRGQVEGQPQHF

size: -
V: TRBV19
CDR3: CASTHGSTVGNEQFF

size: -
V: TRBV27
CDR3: CASSVYGRGYGYTF

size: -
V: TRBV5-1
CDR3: CASSVLSTAIESYEQYF

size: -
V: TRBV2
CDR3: CASSAAGGSYEQYF

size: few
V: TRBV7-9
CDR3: CASSLAAGAHSPLHF

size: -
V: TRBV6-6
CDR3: CASSYSTTSYNEQFF

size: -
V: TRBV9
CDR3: CASSTRTSGRTDTQYF

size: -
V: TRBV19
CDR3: CASSLGLQREQFF

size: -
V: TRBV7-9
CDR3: CASSQGQGREKLFF

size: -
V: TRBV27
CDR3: CASSSRRDSKETQYF

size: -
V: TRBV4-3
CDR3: CASSQDGPADTQYF

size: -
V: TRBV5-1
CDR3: CASSLGPGTGERGYTF

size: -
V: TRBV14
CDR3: CASSHPGQGSYEQYF

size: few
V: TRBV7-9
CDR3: CASSLALGGSYGYTF

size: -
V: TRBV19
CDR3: CASTGTALGEQYF

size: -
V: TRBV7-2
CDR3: CASSPRRGEQYF

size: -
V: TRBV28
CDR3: CASSPGTRGSNQPQHF

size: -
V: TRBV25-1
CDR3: CASSQGAGPNNSPLHF

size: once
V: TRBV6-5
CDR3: CASSYSPSGGDNEQFF

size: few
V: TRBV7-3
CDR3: CASSLDPRAPQYF

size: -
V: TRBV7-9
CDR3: CASSLALTGGQETQYF

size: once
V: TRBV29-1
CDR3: CSVVRGSGNTIYF

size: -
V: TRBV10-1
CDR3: CASSVGTRVETQYF

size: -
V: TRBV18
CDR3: CASSPGQTGEQYF

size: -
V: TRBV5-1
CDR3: CASSLLAGGYNEQFF

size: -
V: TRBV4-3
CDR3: CASSQDPAGSWGSPLHF

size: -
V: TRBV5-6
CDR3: CASSPGPQETQYF

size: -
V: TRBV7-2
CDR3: CASSLQGVRTEAFF

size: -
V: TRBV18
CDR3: CASSPGANQPQHF